The 9 T cell receptor beta chains listed next were all sequenced from one sample in a study of identical twins. TCRdb used MiXCR to reprocess the 5' RACE reads, holding one entry per CDR3 protein. The sample records approximately 490,000 distinct CDR3 sequences, under 25% being singletons. The same specimen was also included in a second study, on yellow fever vaccine responses in identical twins.

Source material: CD4+ T cells sorted from blood. These receptors were collected from a woman aged 18-29 years in good health.

This clonotype was detected a few times. The V and J genes are TRBV6-1 and TRBJ1-1; D is ambiguous. Germline CDR1 and CDR2: MNHNS and SASEGT. V lost 6 bases and J lost 1, with 9 bases in between. There are 13 residues in the CDR3. CDR3 DNA sequence: TGTGCCAGCAGCAGTATAGGGAACACTGAAGCTTTCTTT. Its protein is CASSSIGNTEAFF.

This clonotype was counted only a few times. The chain combines TRBV12-3 or TRBV12-4 with TRBJ1-5, with a tentative D call TRBD1 (5 bases). The CDR3 extends over 12 amino acids. V gave up 6 bases and J gave up 7 bases, with 10 bases separating them. The CDR3 nucleotides read TGTGCCAGCAGGGTGGAGGGGCAGCCCCAGCATTTT. Amino acids: CASRVEGQPQHF.

This clonotype was observed a handful of times. This chain joins TRBV27 and TRBJ2-7, with 11 bases fitting TRBD1. V gave up 9 bases and J gave up 4 bases; unmatched junction bases: 2. The V gene's germline CDR1 is MNHEY and CDR2 SMNVEV (reference sequence). The CDR3 length is 12 residues. CDR3 DNA: TGTGCCAGGGGACAGGGGGTTTACGAGCAGTACTTC. Translation gives CARGQGVYEQYF.

At least ten counts were recorded for this clonotype. V and J are TRBV5-1 and TRBJ1-1, with D possibly matching TRBD1 (5 bases). Germline values: CDR1 SGHRS, CDR2 YFSETQ. The CDR3 has 12 amino acids. Trimming stripped 1 base from V and 9 bases from J, with 10 bases between. CDR3 in amino acids: CASSLSEGKAFF. CDR3 DNA sequence: TGCGCCAGCAGCTTGTCGGAGGGGAAAGCTTTCTTT.

V gene TRBV20-1 combines with J gene TRBJ2-3; 14 bases align to TRBD2. The CDR3 runs 18 residues. Germline CDR1 is DFQATT and CDR2 is SNEGSKA (reference sequence). V shed 2 bases and J 2 bases; nucleotides not matched to a gene: 9. In DNA, the CDR3 is TGCAGTGCTAGACCGATGGGACTAGCGGGGGAGTCCACAGATACGCAGTATTTT. Amino acid sequence: CSARPMGLAGESTDTQYF.

The J gene is TRBJ2-7, the V gene TRBV12-3 or TRBV12-4; a weak D match, TRBD1 (6 bases). V lost 3 bases to trimming and J lost 2 bases, with 8 bases between them. This CDR3 spans 13 amino acids. CDR3 sequence reads: CASSFGTPYEQYF. As DNA, the CDR3 is TGTGCCAGCAGTTTCGGGACACCCTACGAGCAGTACTTC.

This clonotype was seen ten or more times. The chain joins TRBV7-9 to TRBJ2-7, with TRBD2 matching 8 bases. V was clipped by 5 bases and J by 4 bases; unmatched bases: 13. The CDR3 spans 16 residues. CDR1 is SEHNR, CDR2 FQNEAQ, per germline (reference sequence). CDR3 coding DNA: TGTGCCAGCAGCCGCCAGGGTAGCGGGACGTTTTACGAGCAGTACTTC. This codes for CASSRQGSGTFYEQYF.

This clonotype was seen more than once but under ten times. The rearrangement joins TRBV5-1 to TRBJ1-2; D call uncertain. Germline lookup yields CDR1 SGHRS and CDR2 YFSETQ. V was pared by 4 bases and J by 0 bases, with 16 bases between. There are 16 residues in the CDR3. CDR3 sequence (DNA): TGCGCCAGCAGCCGGGAGGGATGGAGCTCTAACTATGGCTACACCTTC. It specifies CASSREGWSSNYGYTF.

This clonotype was picked up a small number of times. V is TRBV3-1 and J is TRBJ2-3, with D perhaps TRBD2 (5 bases). Germline assignment: CDR1 LGHDT and CDR2 YNNKEL (reference sequence). V lost 2 bases and J 6 bases, leaving 9 bases between the germline ends. The length of the CDR3 is 13 residues. CDR3 sequence reads: CASSQRTSDTQYF. The CDR3 DNA follows: TGTGCCAGCAGCCAAAGGACTTCTGATACGCAGTATTTT.